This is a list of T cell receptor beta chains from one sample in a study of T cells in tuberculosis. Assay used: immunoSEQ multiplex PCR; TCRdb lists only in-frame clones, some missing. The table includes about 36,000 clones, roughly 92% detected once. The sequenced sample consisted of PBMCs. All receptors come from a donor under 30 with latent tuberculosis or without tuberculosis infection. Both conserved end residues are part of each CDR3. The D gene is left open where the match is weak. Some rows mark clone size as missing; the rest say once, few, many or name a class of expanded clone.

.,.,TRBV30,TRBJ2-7,TGTGCCTGGGGTTCACTACAGGCTCCCTACGAGCAGTACTTC,CAWGSLQAPYEQYF
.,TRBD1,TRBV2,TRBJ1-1,TGTGCCAGCAGGCCCGGACAGGGCGACACTGAAGCTTTCTTT,CASRPGQGDTEAFF
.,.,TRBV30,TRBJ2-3,TGTGCCTGGAGCTCTCCCGGGGTCCATGATACGCAGTATTTT,CAWSSPGVHDTQYF
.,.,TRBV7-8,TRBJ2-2,TGTGCCAGCAGCTTAGGCGGGAACACCGGGGAGCTGTTTTTT,CASSLGGNTGELFF
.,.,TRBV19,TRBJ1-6,TGTGCCAGTAGTAAAATGGAGGGTTCACCCCTCCACTTT,CASSKMEGSPLHF
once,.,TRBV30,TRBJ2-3,TGTGCCTGGAAAGTTAGCGACCTCGATACGCAGTATTTT,CAWKVSDLDTQYF
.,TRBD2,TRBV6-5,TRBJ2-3,TGTGCCAGCAGTTACTCTGGCGGGGGGGCAGATACGCAGTATTTT,CASSYSGGGADTQYF
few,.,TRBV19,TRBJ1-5,TGTGCCAGTAGTAGGAGCGGGGGGCGCGAAAGTCAGCCCCAGCATTTT,CASSRSGGRESQPQHF
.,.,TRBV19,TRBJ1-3,TGTGCCAGTAGTATACGGGGTTCCGGAAACACCATATATTTT,CASSIRGSGNTIYF
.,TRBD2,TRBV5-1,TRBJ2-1,TGCGCCAGCAGCCTTAGCGGGGGGGCCAGTAATGAGCAGTTCTTC,CASSLSGGASNEQFF
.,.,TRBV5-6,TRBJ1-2,TGTGCCAGCAGCTCCGGACATTCGGCTCTGGCTGGCTACACCTTC,CASSSGHSALAGYTF
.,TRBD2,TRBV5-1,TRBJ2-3,TGCGCCAGCAGCTGGGCCGGGGGGGCAACAGATACGCAGTATTTT,CASSWAGGATDTQYF
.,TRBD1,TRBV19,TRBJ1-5,TGTGCCAGCCGTCGGGACAGGCTCGAGGGTCAGCCCCAGCATTTT,CASRRDRLEGQPQHF
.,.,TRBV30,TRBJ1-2,TGTGCCTGGAGTTTGAGAAACTATGGCTACACCTTC,CAWSLRNYGYTF
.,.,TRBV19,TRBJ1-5,TGTGCCAGTAGTATAATGGGCAGGGCCAGCAATCAGCCCCAGCATTTT,CASSIMGRASNQPQHF
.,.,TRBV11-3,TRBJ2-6,TGTGCCAGCAGCTTCCGGGGGGCAGGTGGGGCCAACGTCCTGACTTTC,CASSFRGAGGANVLTF
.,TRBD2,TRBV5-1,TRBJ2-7,TGCGCCAGCAGCTTGGAGGTAGCGGGGGCACCCTACGAGCAGTACTTC,CASSLEVAGAPYEQYF
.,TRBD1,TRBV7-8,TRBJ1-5,TGTGCCAGCAGCTTCTCCGGGGGACAGAATCAGCCCCAGCATTTT,CASSFSGGQNQPQHF
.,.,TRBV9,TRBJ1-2,TGTGCCAGCAGCCCTACCCTTGTTTCAGGATATGGCTACACCTTC,CASSPTLVSGYGYTF
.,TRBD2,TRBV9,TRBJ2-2,TGTGCCAGCAGCGGGACTAGCGGGGGTCCGAACACCGGGGAGCTGTTTTTT,CASSGTSGGPNTGELFF
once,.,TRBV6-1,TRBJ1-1,TGTGCCAGCAATGACTTCCGGGCTGAAGCTTTCTTT,CASNDFRAEAFF
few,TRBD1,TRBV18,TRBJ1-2,TGTGCCAGCTCATCACCCGGGACAGACTATGGCTACACCTTC,CASSSPGTDYGYTF
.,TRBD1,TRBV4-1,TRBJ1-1,TGCGCCAGCAGCCCCCACCGAGGACAGGGGACGGTCGCGGCTTTCTTT,CASSPHRGQGTVAAFF
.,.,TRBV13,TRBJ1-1,TGTGCCAGCAGCTTAGCACTGGACACTCCGAACACTGAAGCTTTCTTT,CASSLALDTPNTEAFF
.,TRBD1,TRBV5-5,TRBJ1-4,TGTGCCAGCAGCTACAGACAGGGAACTATCACTGAAAAACTGTTTTTT,CASSYRQGTITEKLFF
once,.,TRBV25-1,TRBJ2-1,TGTGCCAGCAGTGTGCGGGGTAGCTCCTACAATGAGCAGTTCTTC,CASSVRGSSYNEQFF
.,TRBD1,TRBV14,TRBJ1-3,TGTGCCAGCAGCCAAGCACGGGACAGTAGGAGAAACACCATATATTTT,CASSQARDSRRNTIYF
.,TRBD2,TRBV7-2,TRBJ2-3,TGTGCCAGCAGTCCGGGACTACCTGGGAGGGATACGCAGTATTTT,CASSPGLPGRDTQYF
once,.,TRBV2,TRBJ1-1,TGTGCCAGCAGTGTCTCGAGTTTGGGGATGGGGCTGGAAAACACTGAAGCTTTCTTT,CASSVSSLGMGLENTEAFF
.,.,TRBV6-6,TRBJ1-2,TGTGCCAGCAGTCCTCGACAGCCGGACCCCTACTATGGCTACACCTTC,CASSPRQPDPYYGYTF
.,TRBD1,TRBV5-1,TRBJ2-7,TGCGCCAGCAGCTTAAGAGACAGGGGCCACGAGCAGTACTTC,CASSLRDRGHEQYF
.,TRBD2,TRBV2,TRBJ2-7,TGTGCCAGCAGTGGGACTAGCGGGTATTACGAGCAGTACTTC,CASSGTSGYYEQYF
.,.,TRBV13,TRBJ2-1,TGTGCCAGCAGCCAGGACAGCCTCGCTGCTGAGCAGTTCTTC,CASSQDSLAAEQFF
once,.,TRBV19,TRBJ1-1,TGTGCCAGTAGTTTTCTGACGGAGATGAACACTGAAGCTTTCTTT,CASSFLTEMNTEAFF
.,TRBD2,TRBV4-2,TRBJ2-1,TGTGCCAGCAGCAACACAAGACTAGCGGGGGGGCGGGCCGATTTTGGGCAGTTCTTC,CASSNTRLAGGRADFGQFF
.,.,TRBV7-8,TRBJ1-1,TGTGCCAGCAGCGCGAATTGGGGGCGATTGAACACTGAAGCTTTCTTT,CASSANWGRLNTEAFF
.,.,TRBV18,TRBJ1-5,TGTGCCAGCTCACCATCGGAGTTTTCCAATCAGCCCCAGCATTTT,CASSPSEFSNQPQHF
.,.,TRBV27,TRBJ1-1,TGTGCCAGCAGTTGGACAGTTTTGAACACTGAAGCTTTCTTT,CASSWTVLNTEAFF
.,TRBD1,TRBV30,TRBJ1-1,TGTGCCTGGAGAGGGACAGGGCACTCAGCTAAAGCTTTCTTT,CAWRGTGHSAKAFF
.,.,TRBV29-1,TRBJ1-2,TGCAGCGGAGTTGCGGGGTCCGGTGGCTACACCTTC,CSGVAGSGGYTF
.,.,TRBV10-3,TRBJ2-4,TGTGCCATCAGTGATTCCGGGTTAAACATTCAGTACTTC,CAISDSGLNIQYF
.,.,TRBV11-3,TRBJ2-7,TGTGCCAGCAGCGGGGGGGCCTCCTACGAGCAGTACTTC,CASSGGASYEQYF
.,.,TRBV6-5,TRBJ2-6,TGTGCCAGCAGTTACTTCCCAGGGGCAGGGGCCAACGTCCTGACTTTC,CASSYFPGAGANVLTF
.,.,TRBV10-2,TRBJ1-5,TGCGCCAGCAGCGCAGGTAATCAGCCCCAGCATTTT,CASSAGNQPQHF
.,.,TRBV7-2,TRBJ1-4,TGTGCCAGCAGCTTAGCGATCGGGGGACTAAATGAAAAACTGTTTTTT,CASSLAIGGLNEKLFF
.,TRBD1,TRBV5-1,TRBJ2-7,TGCGCCAGCAGCTTGAGGACAGGCGAGCAGTACTTC,CASSLRTGEQYF
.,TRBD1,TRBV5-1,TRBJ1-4,TGCGCCAGCAGCCCCGGACAGGGGACGTCGTGGGGAAAACTGTTTTTT,CASSPGQGTSWGKLFF
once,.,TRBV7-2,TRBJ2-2,TGTGCCAGCAGTCCCCCGGGGACTTGGACCGGGGAGCTGTTTTTT,CASSPPGTWTGELFF
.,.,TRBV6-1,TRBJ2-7,TGTGCCAGCAGCCATATAGGGGAGGTGGGCGAGCAGTACTTC,CASSHIGEVGEQYF
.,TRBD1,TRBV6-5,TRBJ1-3,TGTGCCAGCAGCATGACAGGGGGCGCTGGAAACACCATATATTTT,CASSMTGGAGNTIYF
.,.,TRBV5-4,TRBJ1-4,TGTGCCAGCAGCTTCCAGGGAAGGAATGAAAAACTGTTTTTT,CASSFQGRNEKLFF
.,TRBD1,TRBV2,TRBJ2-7,TGTGCCAGCAGTGAATGGGGACAGATCTACGAGCAGTACTTC,CASSEWGQIYEQYF
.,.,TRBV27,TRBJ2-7,TGTGCCAGCAGTTCGGGTACAGGGTTCAACGAGCAGTACTTC,CASSSGTGFNEQYF
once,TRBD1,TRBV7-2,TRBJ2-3,TGTGCCAGCAGCTTACCACAGGGGGTCGCAGATACGCAGTATTTT,CASSLPQGVADTQYF
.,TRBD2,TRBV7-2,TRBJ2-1,TGTGCCAGCAGCCCAGCGGGACTAGCTTACAATGAGCAGTTCTTC,CASSPAGLAYNEQFF
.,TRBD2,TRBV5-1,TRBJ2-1,TGCGCCAGCACCCAGAACACGGGGGGGTACAATGAGCAGTTCTTC,CASTQNTGGYNEQFF